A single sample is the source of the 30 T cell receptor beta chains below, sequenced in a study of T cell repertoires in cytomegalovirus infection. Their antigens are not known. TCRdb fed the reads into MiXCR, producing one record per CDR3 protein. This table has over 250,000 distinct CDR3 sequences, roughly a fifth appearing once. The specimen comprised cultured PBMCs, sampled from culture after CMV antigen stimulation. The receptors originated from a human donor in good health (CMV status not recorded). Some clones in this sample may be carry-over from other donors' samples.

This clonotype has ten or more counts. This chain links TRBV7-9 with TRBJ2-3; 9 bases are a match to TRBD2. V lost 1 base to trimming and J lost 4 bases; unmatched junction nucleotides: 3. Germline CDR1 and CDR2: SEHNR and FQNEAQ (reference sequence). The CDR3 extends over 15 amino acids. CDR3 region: CASSLVAGAPDTQYF. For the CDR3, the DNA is TGTGCCAGCAGCTTAGTAGCGGGAGCCCCAGATACGCAGTATTTT.

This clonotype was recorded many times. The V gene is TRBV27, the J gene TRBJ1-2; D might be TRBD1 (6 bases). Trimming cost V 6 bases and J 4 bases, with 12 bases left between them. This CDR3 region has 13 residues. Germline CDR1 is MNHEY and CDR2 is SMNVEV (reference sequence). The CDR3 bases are TGTGCCAGCAGAGGTGGGGGCCGCTATGGCTACACCTTC. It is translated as CASRGGGRYGYTF.

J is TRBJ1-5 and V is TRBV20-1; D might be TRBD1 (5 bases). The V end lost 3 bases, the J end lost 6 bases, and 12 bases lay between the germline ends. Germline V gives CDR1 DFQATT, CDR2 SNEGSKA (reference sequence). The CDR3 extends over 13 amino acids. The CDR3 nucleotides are TGCAGTGCTAGTTCGGGGGGGGGTCAGCCCCAGCATTTT. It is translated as CSASSGGGQPQHF.

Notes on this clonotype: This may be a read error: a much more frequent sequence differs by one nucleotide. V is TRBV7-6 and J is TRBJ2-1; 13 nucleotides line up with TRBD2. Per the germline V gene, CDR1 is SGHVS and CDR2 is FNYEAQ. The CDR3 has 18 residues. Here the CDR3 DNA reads TGTGCCAACAGCTCGAAAGGGACTAGCGGGATCTCCTACAATGAGCAGTTCTTC. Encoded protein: CANSSKGTSGISYNEQFF.

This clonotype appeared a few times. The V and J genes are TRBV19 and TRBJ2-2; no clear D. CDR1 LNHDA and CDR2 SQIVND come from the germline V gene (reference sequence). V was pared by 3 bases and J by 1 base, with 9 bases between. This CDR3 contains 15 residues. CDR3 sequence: CASSMDFENTGELFF. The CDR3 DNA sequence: TGTGCCAGTAGTATGGATTTCGAGAACACCGGGGAGCTGTTTTTT.

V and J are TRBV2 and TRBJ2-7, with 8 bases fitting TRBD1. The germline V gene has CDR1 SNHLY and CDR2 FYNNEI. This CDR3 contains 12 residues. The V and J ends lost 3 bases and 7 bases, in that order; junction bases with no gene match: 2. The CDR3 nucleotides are TGTGCCAGCAGTGACAGGGGGCTTGAGCAGTACGTC. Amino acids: CASSDRGLEQYV.

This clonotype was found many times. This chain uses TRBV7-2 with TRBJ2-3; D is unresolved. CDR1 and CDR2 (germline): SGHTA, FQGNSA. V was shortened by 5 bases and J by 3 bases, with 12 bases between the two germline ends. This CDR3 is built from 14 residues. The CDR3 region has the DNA TGTGCCAGCAGCATAGGACCCGGGACAGATACGCAGTATTTT. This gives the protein CASSIGPGTDTQYF.

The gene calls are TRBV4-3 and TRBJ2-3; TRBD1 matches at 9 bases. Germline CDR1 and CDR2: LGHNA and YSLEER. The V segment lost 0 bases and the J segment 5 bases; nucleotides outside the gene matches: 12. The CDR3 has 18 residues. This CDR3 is CASSQDATWGQGIDTQYF. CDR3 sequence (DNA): TGCGCCAGCAGCCAAGACGCGACATGGGGACAGGGAATAGATACGCAGTATTTT.

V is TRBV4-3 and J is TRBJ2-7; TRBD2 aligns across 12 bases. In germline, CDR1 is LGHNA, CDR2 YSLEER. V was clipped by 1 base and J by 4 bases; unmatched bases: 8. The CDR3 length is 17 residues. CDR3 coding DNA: TGCGCCAGCAGCCAAGGGGCAGGACTAGCGGGACCTTACGAGCAGTACTTC. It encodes CASSQGAGLAGPYEQYF.

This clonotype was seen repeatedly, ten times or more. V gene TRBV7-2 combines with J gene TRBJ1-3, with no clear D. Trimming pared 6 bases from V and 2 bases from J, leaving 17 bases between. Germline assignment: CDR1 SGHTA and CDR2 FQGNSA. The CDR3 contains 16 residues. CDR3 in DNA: TGTGCCAGCAGTAGAGCTCGTGCCCCCGCTGGAAACACCATATATTTT. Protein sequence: CASSRARAPAGNTIYF.

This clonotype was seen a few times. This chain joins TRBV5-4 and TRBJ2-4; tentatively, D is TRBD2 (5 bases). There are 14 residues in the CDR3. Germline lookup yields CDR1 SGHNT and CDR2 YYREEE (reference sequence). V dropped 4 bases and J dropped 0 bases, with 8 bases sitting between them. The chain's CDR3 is CASSPGVAKNIQYF. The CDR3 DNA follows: TGTGCCAGCAGCCCCGGGGTAGCCAAAAACATTCAGTACTTC.

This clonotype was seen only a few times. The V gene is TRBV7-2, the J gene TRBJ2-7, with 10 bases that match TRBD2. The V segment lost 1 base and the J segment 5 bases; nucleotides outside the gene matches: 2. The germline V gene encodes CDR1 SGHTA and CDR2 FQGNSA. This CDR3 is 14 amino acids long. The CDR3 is CASSLGAGGNEQYF. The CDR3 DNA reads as TGTGCCAGCAGCTTAGGAGCGGGAGGGAACGAGCAGTACTTC.

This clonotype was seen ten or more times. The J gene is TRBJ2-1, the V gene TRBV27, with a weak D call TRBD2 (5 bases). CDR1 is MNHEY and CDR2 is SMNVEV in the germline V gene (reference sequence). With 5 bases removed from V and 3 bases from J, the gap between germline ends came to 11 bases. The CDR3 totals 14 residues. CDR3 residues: CASSIRRGYNEQFF. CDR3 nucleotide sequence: TGTGCCAGCAGTATCCGTCGGGGCTACAATGAGCAGTTCTTC.

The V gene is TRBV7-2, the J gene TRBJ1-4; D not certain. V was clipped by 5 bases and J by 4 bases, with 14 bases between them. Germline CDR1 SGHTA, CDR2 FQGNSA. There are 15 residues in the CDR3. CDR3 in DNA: TGTGCCAGCAGCCAGGAGGGCAGATTTAATGAAAAACTGTTTTTT. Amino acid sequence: CASSQEGRFNEKLFF.

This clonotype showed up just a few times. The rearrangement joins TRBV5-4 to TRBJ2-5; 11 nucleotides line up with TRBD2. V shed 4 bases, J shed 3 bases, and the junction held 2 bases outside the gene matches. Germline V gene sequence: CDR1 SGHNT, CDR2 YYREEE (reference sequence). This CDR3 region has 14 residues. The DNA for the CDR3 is TGTGCCAGCAGCCTTAGCGGGAGGGAAGAGACCCAGTACTTC. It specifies CASSLSGREETQYF.

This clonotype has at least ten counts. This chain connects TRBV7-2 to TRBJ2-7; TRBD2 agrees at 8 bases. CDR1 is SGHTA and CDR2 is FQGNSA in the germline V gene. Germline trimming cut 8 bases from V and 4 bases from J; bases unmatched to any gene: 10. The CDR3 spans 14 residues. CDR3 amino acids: CASGPGTRTYEQYF. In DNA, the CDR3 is TGTGCCAGCGGACCCGGGACTAGGACTTACGAGCAGTACTTC.

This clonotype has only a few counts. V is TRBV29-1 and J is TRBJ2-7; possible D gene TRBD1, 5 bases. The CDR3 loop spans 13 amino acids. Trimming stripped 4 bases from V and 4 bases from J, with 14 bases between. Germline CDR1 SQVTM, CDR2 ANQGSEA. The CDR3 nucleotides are TGCAGCGTTGTCCTCCTTGACAGATACGAGCAGTACTTC. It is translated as CSVVLLDRYEQYF.

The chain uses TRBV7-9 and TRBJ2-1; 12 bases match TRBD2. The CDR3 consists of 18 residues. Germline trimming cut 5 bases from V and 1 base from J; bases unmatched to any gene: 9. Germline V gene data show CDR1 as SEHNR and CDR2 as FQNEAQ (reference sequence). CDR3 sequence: CASSPGTSGLISYNEQFF. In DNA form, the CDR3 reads TGTGCCAGCAGCCCCGGGACTAGCGGGCTGATATCCTACAATGAGCAGTTCTTC.

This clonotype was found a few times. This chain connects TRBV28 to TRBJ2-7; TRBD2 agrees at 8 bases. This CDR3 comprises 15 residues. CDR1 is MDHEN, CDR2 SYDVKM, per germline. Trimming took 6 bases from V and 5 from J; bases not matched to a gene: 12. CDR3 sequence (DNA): TGTGCCAGCAGATCGCAAGCGGGAGCTAGCGACGAGCAGTACTTC. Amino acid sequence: CASRSQAGASDEQYF.

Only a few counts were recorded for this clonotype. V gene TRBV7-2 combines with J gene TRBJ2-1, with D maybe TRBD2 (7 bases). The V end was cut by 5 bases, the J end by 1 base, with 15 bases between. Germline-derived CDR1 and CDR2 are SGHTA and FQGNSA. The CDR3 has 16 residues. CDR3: CASSPNRGGSYNEQFF. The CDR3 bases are TGTGCCAGCAGCCCGAATAGGGGGGGATCCTACAATGAGCAGTTCTTC. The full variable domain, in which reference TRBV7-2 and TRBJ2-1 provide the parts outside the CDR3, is GAGVSQSPSNKVTEKGKDVELRCDPISGHTALYWYRQSLGQGLEFLIYFQGNSAPDKSGLPSDRFSAERTGGSVSTLTIQRTQQEDSAVYLCASSPNRGGSYNEQFFGPGTRLTVL.

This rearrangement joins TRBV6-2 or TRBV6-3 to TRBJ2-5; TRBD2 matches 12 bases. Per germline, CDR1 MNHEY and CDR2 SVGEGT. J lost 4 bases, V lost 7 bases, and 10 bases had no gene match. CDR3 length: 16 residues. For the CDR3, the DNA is TGTGCCAGCACGATTAGACTAGCGGGAGCCGGAGAGACCCAGTACTTC. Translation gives CASTIRLAGAGETQYF.

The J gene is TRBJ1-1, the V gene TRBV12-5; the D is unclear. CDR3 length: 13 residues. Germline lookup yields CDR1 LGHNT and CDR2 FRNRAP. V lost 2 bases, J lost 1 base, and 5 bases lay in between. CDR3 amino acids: CASGLTANTEAFF. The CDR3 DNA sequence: TGTGCTAGTGGTTTGACCGCGAACACTGAAGCTTTCTTT.

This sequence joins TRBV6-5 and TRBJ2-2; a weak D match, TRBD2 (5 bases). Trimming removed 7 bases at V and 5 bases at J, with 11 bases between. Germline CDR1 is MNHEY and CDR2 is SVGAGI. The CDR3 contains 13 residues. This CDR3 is CASKRSGTGELFF. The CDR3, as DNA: TGTGCCAGCAAGCGTTCGGGGACCGGGGAGCTGTTTTTT.

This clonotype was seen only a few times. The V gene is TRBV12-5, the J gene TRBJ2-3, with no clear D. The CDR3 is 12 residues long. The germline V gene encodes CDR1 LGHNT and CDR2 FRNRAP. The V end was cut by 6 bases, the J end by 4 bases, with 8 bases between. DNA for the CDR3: TGTGCTAGTGGGGAGCTCCCAGATACGCAGTATTTT. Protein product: CASGELPDTQYF.

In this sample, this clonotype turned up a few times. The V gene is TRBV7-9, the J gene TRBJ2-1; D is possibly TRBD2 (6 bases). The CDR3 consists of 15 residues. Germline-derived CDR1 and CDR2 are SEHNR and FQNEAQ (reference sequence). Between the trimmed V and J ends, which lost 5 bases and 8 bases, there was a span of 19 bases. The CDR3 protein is CASSRRVAERDEQFF. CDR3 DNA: TGTGCCAGCAGCCGTCGGGTAGCGGAAAGAGATGAGCAGTTCTTC.

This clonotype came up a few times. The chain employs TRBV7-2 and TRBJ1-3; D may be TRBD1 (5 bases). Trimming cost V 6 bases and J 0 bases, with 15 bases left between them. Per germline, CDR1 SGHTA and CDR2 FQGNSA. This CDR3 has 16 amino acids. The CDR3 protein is CASRPPGLSSGNTIYF. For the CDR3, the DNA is TGTGCCAGCAGACCGCCGGGACTATCCTCTGGAAACACCATATATTTT.

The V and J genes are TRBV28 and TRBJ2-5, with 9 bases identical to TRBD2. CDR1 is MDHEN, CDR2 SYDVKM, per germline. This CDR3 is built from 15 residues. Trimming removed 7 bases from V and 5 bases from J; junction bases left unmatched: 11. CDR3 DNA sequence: TGTGCCAGCATAGGAGCGAGCGGGAGGTTGGAGACCCAGTACTTC. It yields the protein CASIGASGRLETQYF.

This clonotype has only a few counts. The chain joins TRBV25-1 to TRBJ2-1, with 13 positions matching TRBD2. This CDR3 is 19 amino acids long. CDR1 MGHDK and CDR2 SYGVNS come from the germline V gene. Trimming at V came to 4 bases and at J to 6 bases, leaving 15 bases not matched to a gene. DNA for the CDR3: TGTGCCAGCAGTGGAACTAGCGGGAGGGCGGGAGGGGGTTCCAATGAGCAGTTCTTC. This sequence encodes CASSGTSGRAGGGSNEQFF.

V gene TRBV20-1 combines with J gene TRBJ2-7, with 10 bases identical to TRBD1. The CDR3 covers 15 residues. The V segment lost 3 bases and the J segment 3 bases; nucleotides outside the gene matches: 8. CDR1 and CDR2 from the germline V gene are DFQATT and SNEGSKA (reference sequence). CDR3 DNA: TGCAGTGCTAGCCCGGGACAGGGGAAGAGCTACGAGCAGTACTTC. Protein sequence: CSASPGQGKSYEQYF.

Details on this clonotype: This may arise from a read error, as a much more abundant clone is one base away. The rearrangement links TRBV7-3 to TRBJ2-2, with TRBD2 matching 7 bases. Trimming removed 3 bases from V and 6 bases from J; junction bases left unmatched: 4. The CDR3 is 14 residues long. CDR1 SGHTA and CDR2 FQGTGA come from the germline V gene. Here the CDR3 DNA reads TGTGCCAGCAGCTTGGGGAGGGGAGCCGGGGAGCTGTTTTTT. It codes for CASSLGRGAGELFF.